Listed below are T cell receptor beta chains from one sample, sequenced in a study of blood T cell repertoires in COVID-19. Using immunoSEQ multiplex PCR, the repertoire was profiled, and TCRdb retains in-frame clones only, with some absent. Of 270,000 or so clones in the sample, around 82% were seen once. Sequencing was performed on peripheral blood. The source of these receptors is a woman between 18 and 30 years old with acute or convalescent COVID-19. CDR3s include the opening cysteine and the closing phenylalanine or tryptophan. Fields, in order: V gene, D gene, clone size, J gene, CDR3 DNA, CDR3 protein. A D gene is named only where the DNA matches it firmly. Size is omitted from some rows. Given values are once, few, many or a class for expanded clones.

V gene: TRBV19
D gene: TRBD1
clone size: NA
J gene: TRBJ2-6
CDR3 DNA: TGTGCCAGTAAGGGGGGGACAGGGTCAGCCTTTGGGGCCAACGTCCTGACTTTC
CDR3 protein: CASKGGTGSAFGANVLTF

V gene: TRBV27
D gene: NA
clone size: NA
J gene: TRBJ1-1
CDR3 DNA: TGTGCCAGCAGTCCGAGACAGGCGTGGGCTTTCTTT
CDR3 protein: CASSPRQAWAFF

V gene: TRBV11-2
D gene: TRBD2
clone size: NA
J gene: TRBJ2-7
CDR3 DNA: TGTGCCAGCGCGGGAGGGCTGATGAGCTCCTACGAGCAGTACTTC
CDR3 protein: CASAGGLMSSYEQYF

V gene: TRBV6-2/TRBV6-3
D gene: NA
clone size: many
J gene: TRBJ1-5
CDR3 DNA: TGTGCCAGCAGTTACGCAGGGGGCAATCAGCCCCAGCATTTT
CDR3 protein: CASSYAGGNQPQHF

V gene: TRBV27
D gene: TRBD1
clone size: once
J gene: TRBJ1-2
CDR3 DNA: TGTGCCAGCCAGGACAGGGGGCGCTTATCTGGCTACACCTTC
CDR3 protein: CASQDRGRLSGYTF

V gene: TRBV25-1
D gene: TRBD2
clone size: once
J gene: TRBJ2-2
CDR3 DNA: TGTGCCAGCAGCGGGGGGGGAAACACCGGGGAGCTGTTTTTT
CDR3 protein: CASSGGGNTGELFF

V gene: TRBV11-2
D gene: TRBD2
clone size: NA
J gene: TRBJ2-1
CDR3 DNA: TGTGCCAGCAGCTTAGGCGGGAGTCCCCTATACAATGAGCAGTTCTTC
CDR3 protein: CASSLGGSPLYNEQFF

V gene: TRBV30
D gene: NA
clone size: NA
J gene: TRBJ1-2
CDR3 DNA: TGTGCCGGGTCGACGCCAGGGGCGGGTGGCTACACCTTC
CDR3 protein: CAGSTPGAGGYTF

V gene: TRBV19
D gene: NA
clone size: NA
J gene: TRBJ2-1
CDR3 DNA: TGTGCCAGTAGTATATGGGACTTCCAGTTCTTC
CDR3 protein: CASSIWDFQFF

V gene: TRBV28
D gene: NA
clone size: NA
J gene: TRBJ1-3
CDR3 DNA: TGTGCCAGCAGTCAAGGGGGAGCTGGAAACACCATATATTTT
CDR3 protein: CASSQGGAGNTIYF

V gene: TRBV4-1
D gene: NA
clone size: NA
J gene: TRBJ2-5
CDR3 DNA: TGCGCCAGCAGCCAAGACCCCCGTTCAGGTACCCAGTACTTC
CDR3 protein: CASSQDPRSGTQYF

V gene: TRBV7-9
D gene: NA
clone size: NA
J gene: TRBJ1-3
CDR3 DNA: TGTGCCAGCAACATAGGGGCGGCTGGAAACACCATATATTTT
CDR3 protein: CASNIGAAGNTIYF

V gene: TRBV7-2
D gene: TRBD1
clone size: NA
J gene: TRBJ2-3
CDR3 DNA: TGTGCCAGCAGGTCCGTGAAGGGGGCGGCGGATACGCAGTATTTT
CDR3 protein: CASRSVKGAADTQYF

V gene: TRBV5-1
D gene: NA
clone size: NA
J gene: TRBJ1-3
CDR3 DNA: TGCGCCAGTATGCCAGGGCGCTCTGGAAACACCATATATTTT
CDR3 protein: CASMPGRSGNTIYF

V gene: TRBV11-2
D gene: TRBD1
clone size: NA
J gene: TRBJ1-2
CDR3 DNA: TGTGCCAGCAGCTTAGGGGACAGGAAAGGATATAACTATGGCTACACCTTC
CDR3 protein: CASSLGDRKGYNYGYTF

V gene: TRBV7-9
D gene: TRBD1
clone size: NA
J gene: TRBJ1-2
CDR3 DNA: TGTGCCAGCAGCTTAACCCCCCAGGGGGTTGTTTCTCACTATGGCTACACCTTC
CDR3 protein: CASSLTPQGVVSHYGYTF

V gene: TRBV5-1
D gene: NA
clone size: NA
J gene: TRBJ1-5
CDR3 DNA: TGCGCCAGCAGCTTGGAGGGGAGCAATCAGCCCCAGCATTTT
CDR3 protein: CASSLEGSNQPQHF

V gene: TRBV4-3
D gene: NA
clone size: NA
J gene: TRBJ1-1
CDR3 DNA: TGCGCCAGCAGCCCGCGAGGGTTGAACACTGAAGCTTTCTTT
CDR3 protein: CASSPRGLNTEAFF

V gene: TRBV14
D gene: NA
clone size: NA
J gene: TRBJ1-3
CDR3 DNA: TGTGCCAGCAGCCAAGGGGCCCACTCTGGAAACACCATATATTTT
CDR3 protein: CASSQGAHSGNTIYF

V gene: TRBV4-1
D gene: NA
clone size: NA
J gene: TRBJ1-4
CDR3 DNA: TGCGCCAGCAGCCAGCCTCCCGACAGTTATAATGAGGAAAAACTGTTTTTT
CDR3 protein: CASSQPPDSYNEEKLFF

V gene: TRBV4-1
D gene: TRBD2
clone size: once
J gene: TRBJ2-3
CDR3 DNA: TGCGCCAGCAGCCATCCGGGGGGACTAGCGGCAGATACGCAGTATTTT
CDR3 protein: CASSHPGGLAADTQYF

V gene: TRBV5-3
D gene: TRBD1
clone size: NA
J gene: TRBJ2-5
CDR3 DNA: TGTGCCAGAAGCTTGGAAGAGCGGATCGGGACAGGGCAAGAGACCCAGTACTTC
CDR3 protein: CARSLEERIGTGQETQYF

V gene: TRBV27
D gene: TRBD1
clone size: NA
J gene: TRBJ2-5
CDR3 DNA: TGTGCCAGCAGCTTCCAGGGACAGGGCGAGACCCAGTACTTC
CDR3 protein: CASSFQGQGETQYF

V gene: TRBV7-2
D gene: NA
clone size: NA
J gene: TRBJ2-3
CDR3 DNA: TGTGCCAGCAGCTTGACTGGAGGGGGCGCAGATACGCAGTATTTT
CDR3 protein: CASSLTGGGADTQYF

V gene: TRBV18
D gene: NA
clone size: NA
J gene: TRBJ2-2
CDR3 DNA: TGTGCCAGCTCACCACCCCCTAGGAACACCGGGGAGCTGTTTTTT
CDR3 protein: CASSPPPRNTGELFF

V gene: TRBV6-2/TRBV6-3
D gene: NA
clone size: NA
J gene: TRBJ2-7
CDR3 DNA: TGTGCCAGCAGTTACCAGTACTCCTACGAGCAGTACTTC
CDR3 protein: CASSYQYSYEQYF

V gene: TRBV25-1
D gene: NA
clone size: NA
J gene: TRBJ1-1
CDR3 DNA: TGTGCCAGCAGTGAATACACCCCCGGGAGGGGTGAAGCTTTCTTT
CDR3 protein: CASSEYTPGRGEAFF

V gene: TRBV10-1
D gene: NA
clone size: NA
J gene: TRBJ2-7
CDR3 DNA: TGCGCCAGCAGTGAGTTCGGGACGGCGGGAAACGAGCAGTACTTC
CDR3 protein: CASSEFGTAGNEQYF

V gene: TRBV18
D gene: NA
clone size: NA
J gene: TRBJ1-1
CDR3 DNA: TGTGCCAGCTCACGGACAGATAACACTGAAGCTTTCTTT
CDR3 protein: CASSRTDNTEAFF

V gene: TRBV27
D gene: NA
clone size: NA
J gene: TRBJ2-1
CDR3 DNA: TGTGCCAGCAGTTTATTTGCCGGGATTACGGGGAGCTCCTACAATGAGCAGTTCTTC
CDR3 protein: CASSLFAGITGSSYNEQFF